One sample yielded the 11 T cell receptor beta chains listed below, sequenced in a study of blood T cell repertoires in COVID-19. This table comes from immunoSEQ multiplex PCR, and its TCRdb copy is limited to in-frame clones, with some not included. The table lists some 240,000 clones, 84% of them singletons. Sequencing used peripheral blood. These receptors were taken from a woman aged 40 to 50 who had recovered from COVID-19.

Remarks on this clone: At one of its ends the junction is not consistent with the germline gene, which may arise from a read error. This chain uses TRBV5-1 with TRBJ2-1; 9 bases match TRBD2. The CDR3 spans 17 residues. Germline V CDR1 and CDR2: SGHRS, YFSETQ. The CDR3 region has the DNA TGCGCCCGCAGCTTGCGGGGACTCGCGGGGGGGCCGGGAGAGCAGTTCTTC. Amino acids: CARSLRGLAGGPGEQFF.

The V gene is TRBV30, the J gene TRBJ1-3, with D maybe TRBD1 (6 bases). The germline V and J ends were trimmed by 2 bases and 3 bases, with 11 bases remaining between them. The CDR3 sequence is 14 residues long. Germline V gene data show CDR1 as GTSNPN and CDR2 as SVGIG (reference sequence). The CDR3 DNA reads as TGTGCCTGGAGTACCCAGGGGAGTGGAAACACCATATATTTT. It codes for CAWSTQGSGNTIYF.

The chain joins TRBV27 to TRBJ1-5, with D hard to call. CDR1 and CDR2 from the germline V gene are MNHEY and SMNVEV (reference sequence). This CDR3 has 18 amino acids. V lost 0 bases and J lost 0, with 15 bases in between. Written as DNA, the CDR3 is TGTGCCAGCAGTTTATCGACACCTACCCCTTATAGCAATCAGCCCCAGCATTTT. It codes for CASSLSTPTPYSNQPQHF.

The V gene is TRBV10-3, the J gene TRBJ1-5; possible D gene TRBD1, 5 bases. This CDR3 has 15 residues. Trimming took off 2 bases at V and 5 bases at J, with 13 bases between the two ends. The V gene's germline CDR1 is ENHRY and CDR2 SYGVKD. The CDR3 DNA reads as TGTGCCATCAGTGAGACCCTGGGGGGGTATCAGCCCCAGCATTTT. Translation gives CAISETLGGYQPQHF.

The chain uses TRBV11-3 and TRBJ2-7; D is uncertain. The V gene lost 2 bases and the J gene lost 1 base, with 6 bases spanning the gap. Germline V gives CDR1 SGHNT, CDR2 YENEEA. The CDR3 contains 13 residues. The DNA of the CDR3 is TGTGCCAGCAGCTTAAGCATGTCCTACGAGCAGTACTTC. Amino acids: CASSLSMSYEQYF.

In DNA form, the CDR3 reads TGTGCCAGCAGTACCGGGACAGGGGGCTTGGAGACCCAGTACTTC. Translated: CASSTGTGGLETQYF. This sequence joins TRBV2 and TRBJ2-5; 12 nucleotides agree with TRBD1. The CDR3 sequence is 15 residues long. Losses at the gene ends were 5 bases for V and 5 bases for J; bases not matched to a gene: 6. Germline lookup yields CDR1 SNHLY and CDR2 FYNNEI.

The chain employs TRBV3-1 (or the pseudogene TRBV3-2) and TRBJ2-1, with a tentative D call TRBD2 (6 bases). Germline V gene data show CDR1 as LGHDT and CDR2 as YNNKEL (reference sequence). Trimming removed 3 bases at V and 6 bases at J, with 9 bases between. There are 13 residues in the CDR3. CDR3 sequence (DNA): TGTGCCAGCAGCCACCTGGGGGGCAATGAGCAGTTCTTC. It specifies CASSHLGGNEQFF.

A few counts support this clone. The V call is TRBV27, the J call TRBJ2-7, with TRBD1 matching over 11 bases. This CDR3 has 15 residues. After removal of 3 bases from V and 6 bases from J, the junction contained 7 bases not matched to a gene. In germline, CDR1 is MNHEY, CDR2 SMNVEV (reference sequence). CDR3 DNA sequence: TGTGCCAGCAGTTTCATCGGGGGGACAGGGGGCGAGCAGTACTTC. It specifies CASSFIGGTGGEQYF.

The V gene is TRBV19, the J gene TRBJ2-1; 10 positions agree with TRBD2. Germline lookup yields CDR1 LNHDA and CDR2 SQIVND (reference sequence). The CDR3 totals 16 residues. With V trimmed by 4 bases and J by 2 bases, 5 bases remained unmatched. This chain's CDR3 is CASSNRLAGAYNEQFF. The CDR3 DNA reads as TGTGCCAGTAGTAACCGTCTAGCGGGGGCCTACAATGAGCAGTTCTTC. Variable domain in full (rest from reference TRBV19 and TRBJ2-1): DGGITQSPKYLFRKEGQNVTLSCEQNLNHDAMYWYRQDPGQGLRLIYYSQIVNDFQKGDIAEGYSVSREKKESFPLTVTSAQKNPTAFYLCASSNRLAGAYNEQFFGPGTRLTVL.

This clone was counted once. The V and J genes are TRBV25-1 and TRBJ2-1, with a tentative D call TRBD2 (5 bases). The germline V gene has CDR1 MGHDK and CDR2 SYGVNS. Trimming removed 3 bases at V and 7 bases at J, with 10 bases between. This CDR3 is 13 amino acids long. DNA of the CDR3: TGTGCCAGCAGTGACCCTAGCCTAAATGAGCAGTTCTTC. It is translated as CASSDPSLNEQFF.

The chain couples TRBV2 to TRBJ2-3; D perhaps matches TRBD2 (5 bases). The germline V gene encodes CDR1 SNHLY and CDR2 FYNNEI. This CDR3 comprises 11 residues. V was shortened by 4 bases and J by 11 bases, with 10 bases between the two germline ends. CDR3 nucleotide sequence: TGTGCCAGCAGTGTCTTAGCGTGGCAGTATTTT. This codes for CASSVLAWQYF.